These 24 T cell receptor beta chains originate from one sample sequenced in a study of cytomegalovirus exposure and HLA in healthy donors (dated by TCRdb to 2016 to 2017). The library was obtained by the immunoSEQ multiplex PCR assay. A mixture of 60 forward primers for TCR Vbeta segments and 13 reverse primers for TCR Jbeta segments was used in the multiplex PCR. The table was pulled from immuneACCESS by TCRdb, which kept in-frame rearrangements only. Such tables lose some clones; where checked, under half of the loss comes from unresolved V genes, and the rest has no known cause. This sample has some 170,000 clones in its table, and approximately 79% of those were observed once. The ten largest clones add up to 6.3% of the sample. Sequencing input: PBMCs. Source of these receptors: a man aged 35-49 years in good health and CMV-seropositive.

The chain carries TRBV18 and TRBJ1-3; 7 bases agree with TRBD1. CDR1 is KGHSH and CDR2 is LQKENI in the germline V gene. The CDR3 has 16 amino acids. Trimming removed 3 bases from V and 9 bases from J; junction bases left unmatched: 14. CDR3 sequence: CASSPSTGTVFGTIYF. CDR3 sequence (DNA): TGTGCCAGCTCACCTTCGACCGGGACAGTCTTCGGCACCATATATTTT.

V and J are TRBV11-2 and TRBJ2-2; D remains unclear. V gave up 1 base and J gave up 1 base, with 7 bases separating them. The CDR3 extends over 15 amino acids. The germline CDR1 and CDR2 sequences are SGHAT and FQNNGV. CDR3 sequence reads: CASSLGHLNTGELFF. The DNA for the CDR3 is TGTGCCAGCAGCTTAGGGCACCTGAACACCGGGGAGCTGTTTTTT.

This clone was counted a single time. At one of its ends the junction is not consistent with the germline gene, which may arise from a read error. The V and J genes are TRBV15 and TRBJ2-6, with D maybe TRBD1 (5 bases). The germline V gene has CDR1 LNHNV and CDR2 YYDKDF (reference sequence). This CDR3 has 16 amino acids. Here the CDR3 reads CATSRDHEPGANGLTF. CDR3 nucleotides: TGTGCCACCAGCAGGGACCACGAACCTGGGGCCAACGGCCTGACTTTC.

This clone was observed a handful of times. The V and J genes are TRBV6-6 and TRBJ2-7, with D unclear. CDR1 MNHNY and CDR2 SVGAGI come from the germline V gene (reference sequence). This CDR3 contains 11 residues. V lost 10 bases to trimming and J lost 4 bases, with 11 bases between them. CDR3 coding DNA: TGTGCCACCGGTGATCTTTACGAGCAGTACTTC. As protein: CATGDLYEQYF.

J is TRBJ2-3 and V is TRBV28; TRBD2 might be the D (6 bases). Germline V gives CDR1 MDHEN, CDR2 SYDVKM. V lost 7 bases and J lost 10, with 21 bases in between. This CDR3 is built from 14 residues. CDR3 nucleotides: TGTGCCAGCACCACCCCGGACTATCTTTCCGCGCAGTATTTT. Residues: CASTTPDYLSAQYF.

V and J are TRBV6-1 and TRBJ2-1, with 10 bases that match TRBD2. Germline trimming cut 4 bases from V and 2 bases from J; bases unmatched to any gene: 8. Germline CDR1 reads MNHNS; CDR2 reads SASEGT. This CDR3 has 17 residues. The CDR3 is CASSGNPGTSAYNEQFF. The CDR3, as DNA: TGTGCCAGCAGTGGAAACCCCGGGACTAGCGCCTACAATGAGCAGTTCTTC.

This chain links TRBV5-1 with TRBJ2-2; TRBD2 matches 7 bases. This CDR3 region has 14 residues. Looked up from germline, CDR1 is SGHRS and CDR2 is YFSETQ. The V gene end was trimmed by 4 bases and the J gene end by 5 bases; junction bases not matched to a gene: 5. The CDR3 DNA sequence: TGCGCCAGCAGCACGGGAGGCGGGACCGGGGAGCTGTTTTTT. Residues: CASSTGGGTGELFF.

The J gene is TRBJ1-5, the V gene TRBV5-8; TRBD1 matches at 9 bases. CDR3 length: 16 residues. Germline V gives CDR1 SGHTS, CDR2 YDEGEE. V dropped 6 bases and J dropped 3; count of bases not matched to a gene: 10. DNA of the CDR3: TGTGCCAGCACCACCCGGGACAGGGTAGTCAATCAGCCCCAGCATTTT. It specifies CASTTRDRVVNQPQHF.

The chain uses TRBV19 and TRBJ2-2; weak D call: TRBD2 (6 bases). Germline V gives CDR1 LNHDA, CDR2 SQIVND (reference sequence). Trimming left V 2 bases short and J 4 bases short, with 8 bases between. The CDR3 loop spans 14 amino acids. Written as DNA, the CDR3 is TGTGCCAGTAGTATACGGGACTTCACCGGGGAGCTGTTTTTT. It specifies CASSIRDFTGELFF.

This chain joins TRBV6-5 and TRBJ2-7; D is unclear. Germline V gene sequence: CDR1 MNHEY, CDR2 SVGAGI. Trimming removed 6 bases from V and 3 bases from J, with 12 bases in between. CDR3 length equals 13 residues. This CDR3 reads CASSQRSNYEQYF. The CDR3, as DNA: TGTGCCAGCAGCCAAAGATCTAACTACGAGCAGTACTTC.

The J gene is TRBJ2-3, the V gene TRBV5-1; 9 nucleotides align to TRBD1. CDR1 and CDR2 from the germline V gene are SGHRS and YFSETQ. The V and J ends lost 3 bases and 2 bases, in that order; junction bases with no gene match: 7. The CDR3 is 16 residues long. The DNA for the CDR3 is TGCGCCAGCAGCTATGAACAGGGGGCGCTCACAGATACGCAGTATTTT. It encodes CASSYEQGALTDTQYF.

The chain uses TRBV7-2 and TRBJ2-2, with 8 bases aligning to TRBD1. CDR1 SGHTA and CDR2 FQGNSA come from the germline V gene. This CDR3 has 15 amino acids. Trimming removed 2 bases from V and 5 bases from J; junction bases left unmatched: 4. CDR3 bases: TGTGCCAGCAGCTTATATCAGGGGGCAACCGGGGAGCTGTTTTTT. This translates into CASSLYQGATGELFF. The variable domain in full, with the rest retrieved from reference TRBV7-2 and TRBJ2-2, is GAGVSQSPSNKVTEKGKDVELRCDPISGHTALYWYRQSLGQGLEFLIYFQGNSAPDKSGLPSDRFSAERTGGSVSTLTIQRTQQEDSAVYLCASSLYQGATGELFFGEGSRLTVL.

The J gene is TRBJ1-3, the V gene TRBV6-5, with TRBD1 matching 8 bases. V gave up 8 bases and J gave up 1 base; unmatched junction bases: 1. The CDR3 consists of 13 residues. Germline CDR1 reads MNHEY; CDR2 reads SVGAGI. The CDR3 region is CASHRGSGNTIYF. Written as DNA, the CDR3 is TGTGCCAGCCACAGGGGGTCTGGAAACACCATATATTTT.

The CDR3 DNA sequence: TGTGCCAGCAGCGCAGGCTCAGATACGCAGTATTTT. It codes for CASSAGSDTQYF. The chain employs TRBV9 and TRBJ2-3; D remains unclear. V lost 3 bases and J lost 4, with 6 bases in between. CDR3 length: 12 residues. Looked up from germline, CDR1 is SGDLS and CDR2 is YYNGEE.

Here the CDR3 reads CASSLNGRAGNEQFF. CDR3 DNA sequence: TGTGCCAGCAGCTTAAACGGGAGGGCCGGGAATGAGCAGTTCTTC. This rearrangement joins TRBV7-3 to TRBJ2-1; TRBD2 agrees at 8 bases. Per the germline V gene, CDR1 is SGHTA and CDR2 is FQGTGA. The trim removed 1 base at V and 7 bases at J, leaving 6 bases unmatched. The CDR3 covers 15 residues.

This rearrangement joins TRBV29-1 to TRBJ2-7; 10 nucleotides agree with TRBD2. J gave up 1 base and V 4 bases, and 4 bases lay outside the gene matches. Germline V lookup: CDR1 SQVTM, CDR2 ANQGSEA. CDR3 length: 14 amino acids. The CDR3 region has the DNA TGCAGCGTTGGAACTAGCGGGATGTCCTACGAGCAGTACTTC. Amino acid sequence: CSVGTSGMSYEQYF.

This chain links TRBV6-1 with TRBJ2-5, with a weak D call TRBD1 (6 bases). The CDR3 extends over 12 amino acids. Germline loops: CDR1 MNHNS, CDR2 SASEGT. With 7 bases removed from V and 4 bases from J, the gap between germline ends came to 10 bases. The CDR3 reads CASTVGGETQYF. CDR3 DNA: TGTGCCAGCACGGTAGGGGGAGAGACCCAGTACTTC.

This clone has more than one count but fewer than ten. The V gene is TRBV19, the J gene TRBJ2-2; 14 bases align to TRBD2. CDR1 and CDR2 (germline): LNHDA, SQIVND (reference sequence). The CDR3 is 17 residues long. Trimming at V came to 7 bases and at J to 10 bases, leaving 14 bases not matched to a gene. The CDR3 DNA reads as TGTGCCAGTAACAAGGGACTAGCGGGAGTCGGGTCGGAGGAGCTGTTTTTT. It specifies CASNKGLAGVGSEELFF.

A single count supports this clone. CDR3 residues: CSVLDRMNTEAFF. CDR3 nucleotides: TGCAGCGTTCTGGACAGGATGAACACTGAAGCTTTCTTT. This chain connects TRBV29-1 to TRBJ1-1; 7 nucleotides agree with TRBD1. The CDR3 contains 13 residues. Germline V gene lookup returns CDR1 SQVTM and CDR2 ANQGSEA. V was clipped by 5 bases and J by 0 bases; unmatched bases: 3. Supplemented by reference TRBV29-1 and TRBJ1-1, the full variable domain reads SAVISQKPSRDICQRGTSLTIQCQVDSQVTMMFWYRQQPGQSLTLIATANQGSEATYESGFVIDKFPISRPNLTFSTLTVSNMSPEDSSIYLCSVLDRMNTEAFFGQGTRLTVV.

The CDR3 DNA sequence: TGCGCCAGCAGCCCCCGGGACACGTGCTACACCTTC. Protein: CASSPRDTCYTF. The V call is TRBV5-1, the J call TRBJ1-2; tentatively, D is TRBD1 (6 bases). There are 12 residues in the CDR3. V gave up 4 bases and J gave up 9 bases, with 13 bases separating them. Germline CDR1 SGHRS, CDR2 YFSETQ.

The CDR3 loop reads CASSVSGMTDTQYF. The CDR3 DNA reads TGTGCCAGCAGTGTTAGCGGGATGACAGATACGCAGTATTTT. The chain employs TRBV25-1 and TRBJ2-3; 8 nucleotides align to TRBD2. The J segment lost 3 bases and the V segment lost 4 bases, leaving 3 bases of the junction unmatched. CDR1 and CDR2 (germline): MGHDK, SYGVNS. The CDR3 is made up of 14 amino acids. Combining the CDR3 with reference TRBV25-1 and TRBJ2-3 gives the whole variable domain EADIYQTPRYLVIGTGKKITLECSQTMGHDKMYWYQQDPGMELHLIHYSYGVNSTEKGDLSSESTVSRIRTEHFPLTLESARPSHTSQYLCASSVSGMTDTQYFGPGTRLTVL.

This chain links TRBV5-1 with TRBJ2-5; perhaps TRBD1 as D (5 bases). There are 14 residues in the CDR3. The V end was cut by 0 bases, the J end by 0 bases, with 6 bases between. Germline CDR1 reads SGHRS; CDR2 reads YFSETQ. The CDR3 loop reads CASSLGGNQETQYF. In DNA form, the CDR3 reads TGCGCCAGCAGCTTGGGGGGCAACCAAGAGACCCAGTACTTC.

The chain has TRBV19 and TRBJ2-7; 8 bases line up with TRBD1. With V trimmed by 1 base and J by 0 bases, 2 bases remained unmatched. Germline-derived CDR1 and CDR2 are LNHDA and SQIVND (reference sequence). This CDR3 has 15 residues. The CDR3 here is CASSIGTGNSYEQYF. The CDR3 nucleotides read TGTGCCAGTAGTATAGGGACAGGGAACTCCTACGAGCAGTACTTC.

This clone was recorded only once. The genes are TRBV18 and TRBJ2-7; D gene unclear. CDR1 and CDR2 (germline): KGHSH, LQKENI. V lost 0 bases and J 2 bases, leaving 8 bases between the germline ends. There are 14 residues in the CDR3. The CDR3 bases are TGTGCCAGCTCACCACCCACCAGAACCTACGAGCAGTACTTC. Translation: CASSPPTRTYEQYF.